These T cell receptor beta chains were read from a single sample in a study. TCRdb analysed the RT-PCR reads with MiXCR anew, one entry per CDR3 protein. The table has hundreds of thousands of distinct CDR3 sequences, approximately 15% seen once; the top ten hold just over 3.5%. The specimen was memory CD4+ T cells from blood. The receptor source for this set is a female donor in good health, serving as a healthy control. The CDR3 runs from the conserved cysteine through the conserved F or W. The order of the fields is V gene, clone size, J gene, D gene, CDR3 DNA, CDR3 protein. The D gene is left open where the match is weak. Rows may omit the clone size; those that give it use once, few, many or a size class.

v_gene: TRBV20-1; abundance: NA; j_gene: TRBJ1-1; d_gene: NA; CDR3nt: TGCAGTGCCCTGAGTCTCTCTGAAGCTTTCTTT; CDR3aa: CSALSLSEAFF
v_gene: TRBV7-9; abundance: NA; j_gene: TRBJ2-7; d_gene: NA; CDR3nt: TGTGCCAGCAGCTTATTCGAACGGAGCTACGAGCAGTACTTC; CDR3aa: CASSLFERSYEQYF
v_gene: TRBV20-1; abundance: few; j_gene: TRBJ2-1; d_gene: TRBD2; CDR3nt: TGCAGTGCCCGTCCTCCGGGACTAGCGGGCAATGAGCAGTTCTTC; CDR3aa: CSARPPGLAGNEQFF
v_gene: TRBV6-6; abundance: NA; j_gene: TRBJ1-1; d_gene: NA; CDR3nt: TGTGCCAGCAGTTATAAAGTCCTAGACACTGAAGCTTTCTTT; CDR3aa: CASSYKVLDTEAFF
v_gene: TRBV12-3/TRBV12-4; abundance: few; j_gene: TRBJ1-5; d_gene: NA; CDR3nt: TGTGCCAGCAGTTTCGGGTTTAATCAGCCCCAGCATTTT; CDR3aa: CASSFGFNQPQHF
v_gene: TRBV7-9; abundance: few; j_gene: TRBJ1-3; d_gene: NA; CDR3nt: TGTGCCAGCAGCTTAGAGACAGGTGGCGGAAACACCATATATTTT; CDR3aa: CASSLETGGGNTIYF
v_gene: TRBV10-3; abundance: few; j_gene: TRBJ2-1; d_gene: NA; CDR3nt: TGTGCCATCAGTGAGCAGGGTGGTTACAATGAGCAGTTCTTC; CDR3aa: CAISEQGGYNEQFF
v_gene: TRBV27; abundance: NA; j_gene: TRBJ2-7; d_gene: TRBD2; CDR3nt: TGTGCCAGCAGTTCCCTAGCGGGGTACAATGAGCAGTACTTC; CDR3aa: CASSSLAGYNEQYF
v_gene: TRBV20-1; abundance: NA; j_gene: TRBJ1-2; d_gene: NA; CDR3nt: TGCAGTGCTAGGATCCGGGACCCCCGCTACACCTTC; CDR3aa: CSARIRDPRYTF
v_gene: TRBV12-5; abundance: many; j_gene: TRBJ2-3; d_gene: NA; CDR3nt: TGTGCTAGTGGTTTAGGAGATACGCAGTATTTT; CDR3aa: CASGLGDTQYF
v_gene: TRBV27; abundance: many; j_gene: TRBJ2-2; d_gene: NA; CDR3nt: TGTGCCAGCAGTTTCCGGGATGCCACCCAGAACACCGGGGAGCTGTTTTTT; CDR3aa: CASSFRDATQNTGELFF
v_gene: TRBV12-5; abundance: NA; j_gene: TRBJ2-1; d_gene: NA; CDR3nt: TGTGCTAGTGGTTCTTCCAGCGAGCCGTACAATGAGCAGTTCTTC; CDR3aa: CASGSSSEPYNEQFF
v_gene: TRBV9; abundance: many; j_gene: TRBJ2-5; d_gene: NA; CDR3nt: TGTGCCAGCAGCCCGGACGGGGAGACCCAGTACTTC; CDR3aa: CASSPDGETQYF
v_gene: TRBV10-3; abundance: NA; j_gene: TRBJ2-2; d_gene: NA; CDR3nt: TGTGCCATCAGTGCACCCGGGGGTTTAAACACCGGGGAGCTGTTTTTT; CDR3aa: CAISAPGGLNTGELFF
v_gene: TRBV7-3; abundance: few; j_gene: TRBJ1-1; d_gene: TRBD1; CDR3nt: TGTGCCAGCAGCTTAAGCTGGACAGGTGAAGCTTTCTTT; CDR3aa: CASSLSWTGEAFF
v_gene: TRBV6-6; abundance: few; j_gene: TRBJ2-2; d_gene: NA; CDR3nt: TGTGCCAGCATAGGCGGGCCCGGGGAGCTGTTTTTT; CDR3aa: CASIGGPGELFF
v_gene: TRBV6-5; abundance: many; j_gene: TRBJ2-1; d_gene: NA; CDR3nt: TGTGCCAGCAGTCCTGCTCTCCTAGCGATGGAGCAGTTCTTC; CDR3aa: CASSPALLAMEQFF
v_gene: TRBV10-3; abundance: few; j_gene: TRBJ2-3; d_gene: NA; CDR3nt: TGTGCCATCAAAAGCCAGCGGTCCAGCACAGATACGCAGTATTTT; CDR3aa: CAIKSQRSSTDTQYF
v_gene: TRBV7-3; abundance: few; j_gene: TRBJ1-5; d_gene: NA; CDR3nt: TGTGCCAGCAGCTTAACCCCGACGGATTATAGCAATCAGCCCCAGCATTTT; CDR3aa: CASSLTPTDYSNQPQHF
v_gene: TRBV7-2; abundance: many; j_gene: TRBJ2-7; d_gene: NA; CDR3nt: TGTGCCAGCAGCTCCCTGACTCTATTGGGAGAGCAGTACTTC; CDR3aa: CASSSLTLLGEQYF
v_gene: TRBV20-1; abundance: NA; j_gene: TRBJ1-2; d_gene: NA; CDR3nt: TGCAGTCAGTATTTCGGGTCCTATGGCTACACCTTC; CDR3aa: CSQYFGSYGYTF
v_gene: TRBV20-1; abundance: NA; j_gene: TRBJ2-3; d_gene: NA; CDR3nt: TGCAGTGCCCAACTGCATACAGATACGCAGTATTTT; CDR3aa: CSAQLHTDTQYF
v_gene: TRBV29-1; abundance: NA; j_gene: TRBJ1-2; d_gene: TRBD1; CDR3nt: TGCAGCATTACCGGGACAGTGAACTATGGCTACACCTTC; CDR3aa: CSITGTVNYGYTF
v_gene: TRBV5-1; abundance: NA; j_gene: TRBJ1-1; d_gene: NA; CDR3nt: TGCGCCAGCAGCTCCACGGGACAAAGCACTGAAGCTTTCTTT; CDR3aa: CASSSTGQSTEAFF
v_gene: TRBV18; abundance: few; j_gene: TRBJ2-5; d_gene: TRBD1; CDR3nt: TGTGCCACCTCAGGGGGCCACCAAGAGACCCAGTACTTC; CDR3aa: CATSGGHQETQYF
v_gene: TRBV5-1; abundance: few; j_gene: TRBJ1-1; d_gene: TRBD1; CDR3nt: TGCGCCAGCAGCTTGGCTTGGGGAGGGACAGGGGCCATCGCTTTCTTT; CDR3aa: CASSLAWGGTGAIAFF
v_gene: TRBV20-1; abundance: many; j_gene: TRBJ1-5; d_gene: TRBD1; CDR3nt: TGCAGTGCTAGCGGGGACAGGGCCCATCAGCCCCAGCATTTT; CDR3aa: CSASGDRAHQPQHF
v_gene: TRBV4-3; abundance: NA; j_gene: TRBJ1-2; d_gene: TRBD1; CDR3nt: TGCGCCAGCAGCCACCAGGGACAGGGTGAGGGCTACACCTTC; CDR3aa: CASSHQGQGEGYTF
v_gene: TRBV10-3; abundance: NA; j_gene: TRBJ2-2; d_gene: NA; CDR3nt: TGTGCCATCAGGGGGTATACGAACACCGGGGAGCTGTTTTTT; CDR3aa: CAIRGYTNTGELFF
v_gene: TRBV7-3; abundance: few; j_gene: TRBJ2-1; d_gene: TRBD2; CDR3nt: TGTGCCAGCAGCTCACTAGCGGGAGGGGATGGTGAGCAGTTCTTC; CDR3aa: CASSSLAGGDGEQFF
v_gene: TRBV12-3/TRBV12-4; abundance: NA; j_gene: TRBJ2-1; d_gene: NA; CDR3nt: NA; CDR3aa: CASSQSSGSYICSANWIF
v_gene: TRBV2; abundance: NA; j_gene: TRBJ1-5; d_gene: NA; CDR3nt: TGTGCCAGCAGACGGACGGATCAGCCCCAGCATTTT; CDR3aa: CASRRTDQPQHF
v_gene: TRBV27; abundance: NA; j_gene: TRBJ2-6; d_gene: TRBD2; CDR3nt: TGTGCCAGCAGTTTATATAGCGGGAGCTCTGGGGCCAACGTCCTGACTTTC; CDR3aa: CASSLYSGSSGANVLTF